Listed below are T cell receptor beta chains from one sample, sequenced in a study of blood T cell repertoires in COVID-19. Assay used: immunoSEQ multiplex PCR; TCRdb lists only in-frame clones, some missing. The sample holds some 120,000 clones, 80% to 90% seen once. The sample was peripheral blood. Every receptor here comes from a human donor in a cohort sampled during active COVID-19. Both conserved end residues are part of each CDR3.

V: TRBV14; J: TRBJ2-1; length: 14; CDR3: CASSRLDRVIEQFF
V: TRBV19; J: TRBJ1-2; length: 13; CDR3: CASSGGELNGYTF
V: TRBV18; J: TRBJ1-1; length: 14; CDR3: CASSQQDENTEAFF
V: TRBV5-6; J: TRBJ1-1; length: 14; CDR3: CASSYRAKGTEAFF
V: TRBV18; J: TRBJ2-2; length: 14; CDR3: CASRRDSNTGELFF
V: TRBV5-1; J: TRBJ1-1; length: 13; CDR3: CASSPSGLTEAFF
V: TRBV7-9; J: TRBJ2-3; length: 16; CDR3: CASSRSGTGGPDTQYF
V: TRBV4-1; J: TRBJ1-1; length: 15; CDR3: CASSQTGHTNTEAFF
V: TRBV19; J: TRBJ2-1; length: 15; CDR3: CASSSSGGAADEQFF
V: TRBV10-2; J: TRBJ2-7; length: 12; CDR3: CASSPGVYEQYF
V: TRBV24-1; J: TRBJ2-4; length: 19; CDR3: CATSDLLAGVTLSKNIQYF